This TCR beta chain appears in the sequencing data of a study of T-cell reconstitution after alpha-beta-depleted transplantation in children. In its sample, this clonotype was seen a few times. The antigen is undetermined. Unique molecular identifiers featured in how the TCRbeta library was prepared. TCRdb ran MiXCR on the PCR reads and lists one entry per CDR3 protein. Here the sample spans fewer than 550,000 distinct CDR3 sequences, 16% being singletons. Study-wide results and limits: Diversity and T-cell counts at one year after transplant derived mostly from new T cells. Several hundred expanded graft clones reportedly were the source of alpha-beta T cells about two months after transplant.

This clonotype originated in a boy under three years old who had a stem cell transplant for Wiskott-Aldrich syndrome, so the T cells may come from the graft donor. Specimen: PBMCs, mostly from graft donor cells, collected 360 days after TCRalphabeta/CD19-depleted stem cell transplant.

DNA for the CDR3: TGCGCCAGCAGCTATTTAGGGACAGGGCGCGAGCAGTACTTC. Amino acid sequence: CASSYLGTGREQYF. The chain uses TRBV5-1 and TRBJ2-7, with 9 bases lining up with TRBD1. CDR1 and CDR2 from the germline V gene are SGHRS and YFSETQ. The trim removed 3 bases at V and 6 bases at J, leaving 7 bases unmatched. CDR3 length: 14 amino acids.